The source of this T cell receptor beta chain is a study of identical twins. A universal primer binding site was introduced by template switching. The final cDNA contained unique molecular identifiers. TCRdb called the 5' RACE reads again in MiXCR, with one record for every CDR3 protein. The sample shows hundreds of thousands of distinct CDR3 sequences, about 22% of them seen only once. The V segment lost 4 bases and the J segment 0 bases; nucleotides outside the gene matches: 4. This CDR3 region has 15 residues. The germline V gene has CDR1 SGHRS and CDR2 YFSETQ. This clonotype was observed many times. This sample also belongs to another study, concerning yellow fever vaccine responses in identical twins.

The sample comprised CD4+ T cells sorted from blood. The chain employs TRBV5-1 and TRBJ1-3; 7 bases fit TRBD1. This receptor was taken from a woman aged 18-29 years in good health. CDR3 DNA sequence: TGCGCCAGCAGCCGCGGGACAGACTCTGGAAACACCATATATTTT. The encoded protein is CASSRGTDSGNTIYF.